The source of this TCR beta chain is a study of cytomegalovirus exposure and HLA in healthy donors (TCRdb year 2017). With regard to the full study: An earlier analysis of roughly 610 of the donors reported about 260 Gb of sequence data and some 110 million unique TCR beta sequences obtained from 180 million or so T cells. A later analysis re-analyzed previously published TCR beta repertoires from 650 to 800 donors and added high-resolution HLA genotyping to study TCR occurrence patterns. Besides the first cohort of roughly 640 subjects, a separate validation cohort made up of about 120 different subjects was used. Among some 400 genotyped donors of the cohort, an average of approximately 220,000 unique TCR beta nucleotide sequences was sequenced per donor, of which roughly 17% were non-productive. Of the roughly 400 genotyped donors, approximately 83% fell in the genetic ancestry cluster associated with self-reported Caucasian donors. Donor age, sex, ethnicity and CMV serostatus were collected together with the repertoire data. Class I and class II HLA loci were covered by the typing at four-digit resolution. Rather than using new phenotypic data, the later analysis identified candidate immune exposures from TCR beta sequences and from how often those sequences occurred across donors. A later genetic analysis took genome-wide SNP genotypes for about 55% of the 666 donors and used that subset as a discovery cohort. In an earlier analysis of roughly 540 of the donors, high-throughput TCR beta sequencing was used to judge whether each TCR beta V gene segment behaved as functional or pseudogenic. The number of donors typed differed by locus, with 629-630 for A, B, C, DRB1 and DQB1, around 500 for DQA1, about 610 for DPA1, and over 400 for DPB1. Every repertoire in the discovery cohort had been generated on one and the same sequencing platform. The study used immunosequencing to profile the T cell repertoires of 666 subjects and linked those repertoires to cytomegalovirus serostatus. High-throughput TCR immunosequencing, statistical association of individual TCRs with disease status, and machine learning were combined to predict cytomegalovirus infection status. Roughly five DR-DQ haplotypes were handled as single units for association and clustering, since linkage in the cohort was strong. An early release covering around 630 HLA-typed donors comprised approximately 300 gigabases of sequencing data and around 85 million unique TCR sequences. The aim of the study was to test whether cataloging public T cell receptors could identify signatures of past pathogen exposure.

The trim is 0 bases for V and 11 bases for J, with a gap of 17 bases between the germline ends. Sequences MNHNY (CDR1) and SVGAGI (CDR2) are obtained from the germline V gene (reference sequence). The CDR3 contains 15 residues, cysteine and phenylalanine counted. Just the 45-base CDR3 DNA is kept, in frame starting at base 1. The library came from the immunoSEQ multiplex PCR assay. For the multiplex PCR, a mixture combining 60 forward primers for TCR Vbeta segments and 13 reverse primers for TCR Jbeta segments was used. A multiplex PCR assay on genomic DNA amplified the CDR3 region of rearranged TCR beta genes. The Illumina HiSeq System was used to sequence the amplified TCR beta libraries as 87-base-pair reads. As for the authors' bioinformatics: A later analysis tallied around 80 million unique TCR beta chains across the 666 repertoires, and approximately 9.9 million of those chains were shared by two or more donors. A nearest-neighbor algorithm error-corrected the raw reads and collapsed the reads into unique sequences, merging closely related sequences to remove PCR and sequencing errors. To assign V, D and J gene segments, CDR3 sequences were aligned to IMGT reference sequences. For a sequence to be retained, a match of at least six nucleotides to both a V gene segment and a J gene segment was required. A rearrangement counted as productive if the CDR3 had no stop codons and remained in frame with V and J, and every other rearrangement counted as non-productive. Following IMGT convention, CDR3 was defined as the stretch from the second conserved V-encoded cysteine up to the conserved J-encoded phenylalanine. The earlier analysis of some 580 of the donors excluded any sequence lacking an unambiguous match to a single V gene segment. In an earlier analysis of several hundred of the donors, V segments were called functional above 56.7% productive rearrangements and were called segregating when the between-donor standard deviation exceeded 5%. A statistical classification framework was developed to diagnose cytomegalovirus status using the catalog of TCR beta chain sequences. A later analysis assigned V and J genes by comparing TCR nucleotide sequences with IMGT/GENE-DB human TR gene sequences. Using the TCRdist pipeline, a later analysis assigned CDR3 sequences along with most-parsimonious VDJ recombination scenarios. In a later analysis, each TCR beta chain was defined by its CDR3 amino acid sequence together with its V-gene family, and reads without a unique V-gene family were excluded. To address suspected cross-contamination and a sequencing artifact, a later analysis removed several hundred highly shared, low-generation-probability nucleotide sequences. In a later analysis, a clonal expansion index was calculated for each public chain from normalized within-repertoire ranks of inferred template counts. In a later analysis, generation probabilities were computed using a VDJ recombination model fitted to out-of-frame rearrangements, and the results were checked against IGoR. In a later analysis, hypergeometric tests were used to score TCR-TCR, TCR-HLA and TCR-CMV co-occurrence, with a repertoire-size bias correction applied to TCR pairs. A later analysis estimated false discovery rates by permuting HLA or CMV assignments 20 times. In a later analysis, co-occurring TCRs were grouped using DBSCAN, with TCRdist sequence similarity added in when clustering inside HLA-allele-positive subsets. Co-occurrence clustering excluded repertoires with fewer than 30,000 or more than 120,000 public chains, plus five with anomalous nucleotide sharing. This immuneACCESS table, as held by TCRdb, lists in-frame sequences with V and J called but not all clones. Of the missing ones, under half trace to an unresolved V gene in checked studies; the others have no known cause. The V and J calls and clone size are taken from that table; D and trimming were inferred from the DNA. The table for this sample lists under 200,000 clones; approximately 81% of them were counted only once. Approximately 1.9% of the sample goes to the ten largest clones.

As to this clone: The antigen this receptor binds is unknown. Base qualities are not provided; no much larger clone lies one nucleotide away.

The cohort comprised around 700 healthy bone marrow donors. Cohort members were all nominally healthy when sampled, although unrecorded immune exposures were likely present. The donor was CMV seronegative and belonged to the group of over 350 seronegative cohort members. A peripheral blood sample was collected from each donor, and TCR beta sequencing was performed on peripheral blood mononuclear cells. Genomic DNA was extracted from the blood cell samples with the Qiagen DNeasy Blood Extraction Kit. Overall results and qualifications from the work: Correlated functional status among segregating V segments might be attributable to linkage disequilibrium, but an unknown experimental factor could not be ruled out. A later genetic analysis associated a missense DCLRE1C variant with V-gene and J-gene trimming of TCR beta chains, and an independent cohort replicated the association. In an earlier analysis of fewer than 750 of the donors, most TCR beta V segments were observed in productive rearrangements about 90% or about 30% of the time, broadly matching IMGT annotations. Across donors, most TCR sequences were observed very rarely, whereas some public TCRs were present in many individuals. A cluster of highly shared sequence variants was judged likely to be a technical artifact of the sequencing pipeline. The presence/absence analyses assumed that sequencing depth was roughly uniform across donors, and that assumption may not be true. A later analysis associated about 18,000 TCR beta sequences with specific HLA alleles at a false discovery rate of 0.05. Around 16 rarely observed V segments, including chromosome 9 orphons, were excluded from the earlier analysis of just under 600 of the donors because counts were too low. A further reported finding was that TCR beta sequences accurately predicted the HLA-A and HLA-B alleles for most subjects in the first cohort. Three of the identified cytomegalovirus-associated TCR beta chains were confirmed in vitro to be specific for cytomegalovirus antigens. Strong co-occurrence of HLA alleles, especially DR and DQ, made assigning TCR associations to individual alleles difficult. A later analysis found that TCR association rates varied across HLA loci, with DRB1 alleles showing the most associated TCRs and HLA-C alleles the fewest. Immune exposure information for the cohort was limited to CMV serostatus. A total of roughly 160 TCR beta chains were listed by the study as associated with cytomegalovirus. Only TCR beta chains were sequenced in this cohort, and the absence of alpha or paired-chain data limited detectable features. The authors suggested that the approach could potentially be generalized to other disease states and immunological phenotypes. Cytomegalovirus status was reported to be diagnosed by the classifier with high specificity and sensitivity in both the original and validation cohorts. Compared with equally common non-associated chains, HLA-associated TCR beta chains in a later analysis were more clonally expanded and had lower generation probabilities. Compared with the roughly 600-donor mean, donors in an Asian-associated ancestry cluster had fewer N-insertions in productive TCRs, according to a later genetic analysis. Most CMV-associated TCR beta chains appeared to be HLA-restricted in a later analysis, and the HLA associations seemed to be driven largely by CMV exposure. Because HLA typing was unavailable for some donors at each locus, only the typed subset was used in association tests. Some IMGT-functional V segments, including TRBV6-2 and TRBV6-3, could not be told apart with the 87-base-pair reads, so those segments were excluded. A later analysis reported that several top co-occurrence clusters appeared linked to parvovirus B19, influenza, CMV and Epstein-Barr virus.

The sequence links TRBV6-6 to TRBJ1-5, with a tentative D gene TRBD1 over 5 matching bases. The sequenced material came from PBMCs. The TCR sequence derives from a man between 18 and 29 years old in good health and CMV-seronegative. The DNA sequence is given as TGTGCCAGCAGTTACTCGATCAGGGTGGCTGAAGCCCAGCATTTT. Its product reads: CASSYSIRVAEAQHF.